The T cell receptor beta chain under discussion was sequenced for a study of shared clonotypes between healthy human individuals. Turning to this clone: Its antigen is undetermined.

All donors were healthy HIV-negative adults lacking recent acute infections or vaccinations. Whole-study findings and limits: Only blood underwent sampling, and tissue repertoires likely differ. Around 5.4% of naive CD4 clonotypes were common to a handful of donors.

Generated by immunoSEQ multiplex PCR, the TCRdb table keeps only in-frame clones and is missing some. The repertoire holds 400,000 to 600,000 clones, with roughly 95% as singletons. The germline V gene encodes CDR1 SGHNT and CDR2 YYREEE (reference sequence). Losses at the gene ends were 4 bases for V and 4 bases for J; bases not matched to a gene: 4. The CDR3 runs 15 residues. The sequence derives from a woman in her twenties or thirties in good health. Sequenced sample: naive CD4+ T cells sorted from blood. As for subset: CD45RA+ positively selected. The gene calls are TRBV5-4 and TRBJ2-1; 11 nucleotides line up with TRBD2. CDR3 in amino acids: CASSLGTSGYNEQFF. The CDR3 nucleotides are TGTGCCAGCAGCCTAGGGACTAGCGGTTACAATGAGCAGTTCTTC. The full variable domain, with the rest looked up from reference TRBV5-4 and TRBJ2-1, is ETGVTQSPTHLIKTRGQQVTLRCSSQSGHNTVSWYQQALGQGPQFIFQYYREEENGRGNFPPRFSGLQFPNYSSELNVNALELDDSALYLCASSLGTSGYNEQFFGPGTRLTVL.